These 20 T cell receptor beta chains share one sample of origin, sequenced in a study of CD8 T cells in Susac syndrome. Reverse transcription used about 0.45 to 1 ug RNA and random hexamers. In TCRdb, the immunoSEQ multiplex PCR reads were re-called with MiXCR into one record per CDR3 protein. The table lists fewer than 200,000 distinct CDR3 sequences, about 94% of them singletons. Source material: CD4+ T cells from PBMCs. The receptors come from a human donor in good health.

V gene TRBV3-1 combines with J gene TRBJ2-3; D gene ambiguous. Between the trimmed V and J ends, which lost 1 base and 4 bases, there was a span of 3 bases. CDR3 length: 12 amino acids. Germline CDR1 LGHDT, CDR2 YNNKEL (reference sequence). CDR3 residues: CASSQVADTQYF. CDR3 in DNA: TGTGCCAGCAGCCAAGTTGCAGATACGCAGTATTTT.

The V call is TRBV20-1, the J call TRBJ2-1; TRBD2 aligns across 8 bases. Germline V lookup: CDR1 DFQATT, CDR2 SNEGSKA (reference sequence). V shed 3 bases and J 1 base; nucleotides not matched to a gene: 2. This CDR3 is 14 amino acids long. The chain's CDR3 is CSARASGSYNEQFF. The DNA of the CDR3 is TGCAGTGCTAGGGCTAGCGGGTCCTACAATGAGCAGTTCTTC.

The rearrangement joins TRBV28 to TRBJ2-7, with D possibly being TRBD2 (5 bases). Looked up from germline, CDR1 is MDHEN and CDR2 is SYDVKM. V lost 6 bases, J lost 2 bases, and 11 bases lay in between. This CDR3 has 13 residues. The CDR3 DNA reads as TGTGCCAGCAGGACTACAGCTACCTACGAGCAGTACTTC. This gives the protein CASRTTATYEQYF. The variable domain in full, with the rest retrieved from reference TRBV28 and TRBJ2-7, is DVKVTQSSRYLVKRTGEKVFLECVQDMDHENMFWYRQDPGLGLRLIYFSYDVKMKEKGDIPEGYSVSREKKERFSLILESASTNQTSMYLCASRTTATYEQYFGPGTRLTVT.

This clonotype was seen once. V and J are TRBV4-3 and TRBJ1-2; the match to TRBD1 covers 9 bases. The CDR3 covers 15 residues. V shed 3 bases and J 5 bases; nucleotides not matched to a gene: 7. Germline assignment: CDR1 LGHNA and CDR2 YSLEER. CDR3 bases: TGCGCCAGCAGCCATAGCGGGACAGGGAGATATGGCTACACCTTC. Protein sequence: CASSHSGTGRYGYTF.

The rearrangement joins TRBV18 to TRBJ2-7, with D uncertain. V was clipped by 3 bases and J by 0 bases, with 9 bases between them. Germline V gives CDR1 KGHSH, CDR2 LQKENI. This CDR3 has 14 amino acids. CDR3 sequence reads: CASSPSARSYEQYF. The CDR3 DNA is TGTGCCAGCTCACCGTCAGCCCGCTCCTACGAGCAGTACTTC.

The rearrangement links TRBV6-2 or TRBV6-3 to TRBJ2-5; D perhaps matches TRBD2 (5 bases). Germline loops: CDR1 MNHEY, CDR2 SVGEGT. The CDR3 has 14 amino acids. Trimming stripped 6 bases from V and 2 bases from J, with 13 bases between. The DNA of the CDR3 is TGTGCCAGCAGAAAGCGGAATTCACAAGAGACCCAGTACTTC. It is translated as CASRKRNSQETQYF.

This clonotype was counted once. The chain couples TRBV28 to TRBJ1-5; no reliable D call. The germline V and J ends were trimmed by 6 bases and 0 bases, with 6 bases remaining between them. CDR3 length: 13 amino acids. The germline CDR1 and CDR2 sequences are MDHEN and SYDVKM. The CDR3 sequence is CASSTNSNQPQHF. CDR3 coding DNA: TGTGCCAGCAGCACTAATAGCAATCAGCCCCAGCATTTT.

The gene calls are TRBV29-1 and TRBJ2-7; 12 bases align to TRBD1. The trim removed 3 bases at V and 5 bases at J, leaving 5 bases unmatched. The V gene's germline CDR1 is SQVTM and CDR2 ANQGSEA. The CDR3 is made up of 14 amino acids. DNA of the CDR3: TGCAGCGTTGAGGGGGGACAGGGGGCCAACGAGCAGTACTTC. It encodes CSVEGGQGANEQYF.

The rearrangement joins TRBV27 to TRBJ2-1; 13 bases agree with TRBD2. The CDR3 is made up of 16 amino acids. J was trimmed by 3 bases and V by 6 bases; bases with no gene match: 5. Germline V CDR1 and CDR2: MNHEY, SMNVEV (reference sequence). CDR3 region: CASSELAGGGYNEQFF. CDR3 DNA sequence: TGTGCCAGCAGCGAACTAGCGGGAGGGGGCTACAATGAGCAGTTCTTC.

The V call is TRBV2, the J call TRBJ2-2; TRBD2 matches 11 bases. The CDR3 consists of 16 residues. J gave up 1 base and V 7 bases, and 5 bases lay outside the gene matches. The germline V gene encodes CDR1 SNHLY and CDR2 FYNNEI. CDR3 region: CASKISGRVNTGELFF. The DNA for the CDR3 is TGTGCCAGCAAGATTAGCGGGAGGGTGAACACCGGGGAGCTGTTTTTT.

V gene TRBV28 combines with J gene TRBJ2-1; 8 positions match TRBD2. J lost 5 bases, V lost 5 bases, and 8 bases had no gene match. The length of the CDR3 is 15 residues. Germline V gives CDR1 MDHEN, CDR2 SYDVKM. CDR3 sequence reads: CASSPSGLQNNEQFF. The CDR3 DNA is TGTGCCAGCAGTCCTAGCGGGTTACAAAACAATGAGCAGTTCTTC.

This clonotype was seen only a few times. The chain carries TRBV2 and TRBJ2-1; D not resolved. V shed 8 bases and J shed 4 bases, with 6 bases lying between them. The V gene's germline CDR1 is SNHLY and CDR2 FYNNEI. There are 11 residues in the CDR3. The CDR3 DNA is TGTGCCAGCCGCTCATACAATGAGCAGTTCTTC. As protein: CASRSYNEQFF.

The chain has TRBV5-4 and TRBJ2-1; 7 bases are shared with TRBD2. This CDR3 has 14 amino acids. The ends lost 4 bases at V and 7 bases at J; junction bases unmatched: 8. Per germline, CDR1 SGHNT and CDR2 YYREEE (reference sequence). Here the CDR3 reads CASSRDQAGNEQFF. DNA for the CDR3: TGTGCCAGCAGCCGCGACCAAGCGGGAAATGAGCAGTTCTTC.

This sequence joins TRBV30 and TRBJ1-1; TRBD1 might be the D (5 bases). The CDR3 length is 11 residues. The germline CDR1 and CDR2 sequences are GTSNPN and SVGIG (reference sequence). The V end lost 5 bases, the J end lost 6 bases, and 10 bases lay between the germline ends. The DNA of the CDR3 is TGTGCCTGGGGGGGAGGGGCTGAAGCTTTCTTT. Translating it yields CAWGGGAEAFF. The full variable domain, rest sourced from reference TRBV30 and TRBJ1-1, is SQTIHQWPATLVQPVGSPLSLECTVEGTSNPNLYWYRQAAGRGLQLLFYSVGIGQISSEVPQNLSASRPQDRQFILSSKKLLLSDSGFYLCAWGGGAEAFFGQGTRLTVV.

The chain combines TRBV27 with TRBJ2-3; maybe TRBD2 (5 bases). Germline CDR1 is MNHEY and CDR2 is SMNVEV (reference sequence). The CDR3 extends over 16 amino acids. With 3 bases removed from V and 7 bases from J, the gap between germline ends came to 20 bases. Here the CDR3 reads CASSFLGQEGSHTQYF. CDR3 nucleotide sequence: TGTGCCAGCAGTTTCCTAGGGCAAGAGGGAAGCCATACGCAGTATTTT.

The chain recombines TRBV30 with TRBJ2-1; D is unresolved. Germline loops: CDR1 GTSNPN, CDR2 SVGIG (reference sequence). V dropped 1 base and J dropped 0 bases, with 10 bases sitting between them. This CDR3 spans 15 amino acids. CDR3 bases: TGTGCCTGGAGTGCGATTACTACCTCCTACAATGAGCAGTTCTTC. This gives the protein CAWSAITTSYNEQFF. The whole variable domain, filled in from reference TRBV30 and TRBJ2-1, reads SQTIHQWPATLVQPVGSPLSLECTVEGTSNPNLYWYRQAAGRGLQLLFYSVGIGQISSEVPQNLSASRPQDRQFILSSKKLLLSDSGFYLCAWSAITTSYNEQFFGPGTRLTVL.

The sample holds one count of this clonotype. V and J are TRBV29-1 and TRBJ2-3, with a tentative D call TRBD1 (6 bases). The germline gives CDR1 SQVTM, CDR2 ANQGSEA. The CDR3 length is 15 residues. V lost 2 bases and J 4 bases, leaving 16 bases between the germline ends. This chain's CDR3 is CSVELQGIEADTQYF. In DNA form, the CDR3 reads TGCAGCGTTGAACTACAGGGAATTGAAGCAGATACGCAGTATTTT.

The chain combines TRBV12-3 or TRBV12-4 with TRBJ1-4; possibly TRBD1 for D (5 bases). The CDR3 spans 12 residues. Deletions cut 5 bases from V and 6 bases from J, with 7 bases between. The CDR3 DNA reads TGTGCCAGCAGTAGGACACATGAAAAACTGTTTTTT. Its translation: CASSRTHEKLFF.

The chain couples TRBV9 to TRBJ2-6, with D unclear. CDR1 and CDR2 from the germline V gene are SGDLS and YYNGEE. The CDR3 has 15 residues. V dropped 6 bases and J dropped 2 bases, with 12 bases sitting between them. CDR3: CASTSRRAGANVLTF. CDR3 in DNA: TGTGCCAGCACCTCAAGGCGTGCTGGGGCCAACGTCCTGACTTTC.

V and J are TRBV20-1 and TRBJ2-7; 9 nucleotides match TRBD1. V dropped 2 bases and J dropped 2; count of bases not matched to a gene: 4. CDR1 DFQATT and CDR2 SNEGSKA come from the germline V gene (reference sequence). This CDR3 has 14 amino acids. The CDR3 DNA follows: TGCAGTGCTAGAAGGGGACAGGGAACCTACGAGCAGTACTTC. Residues: CSARRGQGTYEQYF.